Presented here are 23 T cell receptor beta chains from one specimen sequenced in a study of Graves' ophthalmopathy and Graves' hyperthyroidism (dated by TCRdb to the late 2010s). TCRdb lists the instrument as Illumina HiSeq 2000. For repertoire sequencing, the TCR beta CDR3 regions were amplified from RNA transcripts. The first round of RT-PCR was done with HTBI primers and the Qiagen OneStep RT-PCR kit, and was followed by a second round of multiplex PCR, then size selection and purification. TCRdb ran its own pipeline on the public reads, namely fastp trimming at Q25 and MiXCR clone calling, and kept in-frame beta chains. Duplicate CDR3 protein sequences are folded into a single record with the most common DNA and genes. This sample has almost 750,000 distinct CDR3 sequences in its table, and about 44% of those were observed once. Clones ranked in the top ten supply 44% of the sample. The sample comprised peripheral blood. The receptors were sampled from an adult man with Graves' ophthalmopathy.

This chain connects TRBV19 to TRBJ1-5; possibly TRBD1 for D (5 bases). V was trimmed by 8 bases and J by 6 bases, leaving 17 bases between them. Germline V gene sequence: CDR1 LNHDA, CDR2 SQIVND (reference sequence). The CDR3 runs to 14 residues. The CDR3 sequence: CASGRGRVSQPQHF. The CDR3 DNA is TGTGCCAGTGGTCGGGGCAGGGTTAGTCAGCCCCAGCATTTT.

This clonotype was found many times. The chain links TRBV9 to TRBJ1-1; D is unclear. This CDR3 region has 13 residues. Germline V gene sequence: CDR1 SGDLS, CDR2 YYNGEE. Trimming cost V 3 bases and J 4 bases, with 10 bases left between them. The CDR3 reads CASSDPSGTEAFF. DNA of the CDR3: TGTGCCAGCAGCGACCCCTCGGGCACTGAAGCTTTCTTT.

The V and J genes are TRBV7-6 and TRBJ1-5; the match to TRBD1 covers 7 bases. The CDR3 runs to 15 residues. Germline V gene sequence: CDR1 SGHVS, CDR2 FNYEAQ. V shed 5 bases and J 2 bases; nucleotides not matched to a gene: 6. This chain's CDR3 is CASSVRQGGNQPQHF. The CDR3 bases are TGTGCCAGCAGCGTTCGACAGGGCGGCAATCAGCCCCAGCATTTT.

The gene calls are TRBV7-2 and TRBJ2-6, with 9 positions matching TRBD1. This CDR3 has 17 residues. V gave up 4 bases and J gave up 0 bases; unmatched junction bases: 4. Germline V lookup: CDR1 SGHTA, CDR2 FQGNSA. The CDR3 DNA follows: TGTGCCAGCAGCTATACAGGGGGCTTCTCTGGGGCCAACGTCCTGACTTTC. It specifies CASSYTGGFSGANVLTF.

As to this clonotype: This is likely a read error, given that the CDR3 carries no conserved phenylalanine or tryptophan at its end. This chain joins TRBV20-1 and TRBJ2-5, with TRBD2 identical over 11 bases. Germline V gene sequence: CDR1 DFQATT, CDR2 SNEGSKA (reference sequence). V shed 6 bases, J shed 2 bases, and the junction held 8 bases outside the gene matches. This CDR3 is built from 15 residues. CDR3 nucleotides: TGCAGTGCAGAAGGGACTAGCGGCAATCAAGAGACCCAGTACTCC. It codes for CSAEGTSGNQETQYS.

This clonotype was found a few times. The J gene is TRBJ2-5, the V gene TRBV11-2; D call uncertain. The CDR3 extends over 15 amino acids. The V end was cut by 5 bases, the J end by 0 bases, with 13 bases between. Germline-derived CDR1 and CDR2 are SGHAT and FQNNGV. The CDR3 sequence is CASSPGRADQETQYF. In DNA, the CDR3 is TGTGCCAGCAGCCCCGGACGGGCTGACCAAGAGACCCAGTACTTC.

As for this clonotype: Possible read error: a much larger clone is one base away. The chain is built from TRBV7-2 and TRBJ1-2, with D possibly being TRBD1 (6 bases). Germline CDR1 reads SGHTA; CDR2 reads FQGNSA. This CDR3 region has 16 residues. V was clipped by 2 bases and J by 6 bases, with 19 bases between them. The CDR3 bases are TGTGCCAGCAGCTTATCGTGGGGGGCCGTAAACCATGGCTACACCTTC. Amino acid sequence: CASSLSWGAVNHGYTF.

This clonotype showed up just once. The V call is TRBV20-1, the J call TRBJ2-5; 12 nucleotides align to TRBD2. The J call may not be correct, given that the DNA end is closer to TRBJ2-1. The germline V gene encodes CDR1 DFQATT and CDR2 SNEGSKA (reference sequence). The CDR3 totals 14 residues. CDR3 in amino acids: CSAGVGLAGNEQFF. DNA for the CDR3: TGCAGTGCAGGTGTGGGACTAGCGGGCAATGAGCAGTTCTTC.

This clonotype came up a few times. The chain carries TRBV7-9 and TRBJ1-6, with TRBD1 identical over 10 bases. Germline trimming cut 2 bases from V and 7 bases from J; bases unmatched to any gene: 5. The CDR3 length is 16 residues. Germline values: CDR1 SEHNR, CDR2 FQNEAQ (reference sequence). The CDR3 sequence is CASSLRGQGTNSPLHF. The CDR3 bases are TGTGCCAGCAGCTTAAGGGGACAGGGGACCAATTCACCCCTCCACTTT.

This clonotype was counted many times. This chain uses TRBV19 with TRBJ1-6; D not certain. The CDR3 is 13 residues long. CDR1 and CDR2 from the germline V gene are LNHDA and SQIVND (reference sequence). Trimming cost V 5 bases and J 9 bases, with 11 bases left between them. As DNA, the CDR3 is TGTGCCAGTAGTCGACTAGAGGGTTCACCCCTCCACTTT. The encoded protein is CASSRLEGSPLHF.

The chain combines TRBV10-3 with TRBJ1-1; no firm D call. Germline V gene lookup returns CDR1 ENHRY and CDR2 SYGVKD. CDR3 length equals 12 residues. The ends were cut back, 4 bases at V and 6 bases at J, with 9 bases in the middle. The CDR3 DNA sequence: TGTGCCATCAGTGCAGGTAGGGCTGAAGCTTTCTTT. Encoded protein: CAISAGRAEAFF.

This clonotype has just a few counts. The chain recombines TRBV20-1 with TRBJ2-7, with D possibly TRBD2 on 6 matching bases. Germline V gene data show CDR1 as DFQATT and CDR2 as SNEGSKA (reference sequence). The CDR3 sequence is 16 residues long. V was clipped by 3 bases and J by 0 bases, with 18 bases between them. The CDR3 sequence is CSASPEEGPLSYEQYF. The CDR3 bases are TGCAGTGCTAGCCCCGAGGAGGGGCCCCTCTCCTACGAGCAGTACTTC.

This clonotype was seen a few times. The rearrangement links TRBV9 to TRBJ1-1; the match to TRBD1 covers 8 bases. The trim removed 4 bases at V and 3 bases at J, leaving 2 bases unmatched. CDR1 and CDR2 (germline): SGDLS, YYNGEE. This CDR3 comprises 13 residues. The CDR3 DNA is TGTGCCAGCAGCCTCAGGGGGCACACTGAAGCTTTCTTT. Its translation: CASSLRGHTEAFF.

Note on this clonotype: At one end, the junction sequence differs from germline, possibly due to a read error. V is TRBV24-1 and J is TRBJ1-5; maybe TRBD1 (5 bases). Germline CDR1 reads KGHDR; CDR2 reads SFDVKD. The CDR3 consists of 17 residues. CDR3 in DNA: TGTGCCAGCAGTTTTAGGTTGAAGGGGCGCGGGAATCAGCCCCAGCATTTT. Protein sequence: CASSFRLKGRGNQPQHF.

This clonotype has a handful of counts. The V call is TRBV4-1, the J call TRBJ2-7, with 13 bases fitting TRBD2. The CDR3 has 17 amino acids. CDR1 is MGHRA and CDR2 is YSYEKL in the germline V gene. V shed 3 bases and J 3 bases; nucleotides not matched to a gene: 8. The CDR3 loop reads CASSHLPGLAGNYEQYF. The CDR3 nucleotides are TGCGCCAGCAGCCACCTTCCGGGACTAGCGGGGAACTACGAGCAGTACTTC.

On this clonotype: Compared with germline, one end of the junction differs, possibly owing to a read error. The chain joins TRBV10-3 to TRBJ2-2; D might be TRBD2 (5 bases). The germline gives CDR1 ENHRY, CDR2 SYGVKD. This CDR3 region has 12 residues. In nucleotides, the CDR3 is TGTGCCAGCAGTTCCGGGATCGGGGAGCTGTTTTTT. Amino acid sequence: CASSSGIGELFF.

The chain joins TRBV7-2 to TRBJ2-7; TRBD2 agrees at 13 bases. Trimming cost V 1 base and J 2 bases; bases outside gene matches: 5. Germline V gene lookup returns CDR1 SGHTA and CDR2 FQGNSA. The CDR3 runs to 17 residues. As DNA, the CDR3 is TGTGCCAGCAGCTTAGTCGGGACTAGCGGGATTACCTACGAGCAGTACTTC. Translation: CASSLVGTSGITYEQYF. The variable domain in full, with the rest retrieved from reference TRBV7-2 and TRBJ2-7, is GAGVSQSPSNKVTEKGKDVELRCDPISGHTALYWYRQSLGQGLEFLIYFQGNSAPDKSGLPSDRFSAERTGGSVSTLTIQRTQQEDSAVYLCASSLVGTSGITYEQYFGPGTRLTVT.

Comments on this clonotype: It may be a read error: a sequence one base away is much more abundant. The chain uses TRBV9 and TRBJ2-7; 10 nucleotides match TRBD2. Germline V gene data show CDR1 as SGDLS and CDR2 as YYNGEE. This CDR3 is 15 amino acids long. V was clipped by 2 bases and J by 0 bases; unmatched bases: 2. This CDR3 reads CASSVGLADSYEQYF. Written as DNA, the CDR3 is TGTGCCAGCAGCGTCGGACTAGCGGACTCCTACGAGCAGTACTTC.

The rearrangement links TRBV20-1 to TRBJ1-1, with D hard to call. The V and J ends lost 2 bases and 1 base respectively, with 5 bases between them. The germline gives CDR1 DFQATT, CDR2 SNEGSKA (reference sequence). There are 12 residues in the CDR3. The chain's CDR3 is CSARNGNTEAFF. Here the CDR3 DNA reads TGCAGTGCTAGAAATGGGAACACTGAAGCTTTCTTT.

This clonotype was detected many times. The chain couples TRBV2 to TRBJ1-2; 10 nucleotides match TRBD1. The CDR3 loop spans 15 amino acids. J was trimmed by 2 bases and V by 6 bases; bases with no gene match: 6. The germline CDR1 and CDR2 sequences are SNHLY and FYNNEI. The CDR3 loop is CASRPGTGENYGYTF. The CDR3 DNA reads as TGTGCCAGCAGACCCGGGACAGGGGAAAACTATGGCTACACCTTC.

This clonotype came up a few times. The chain joins TRBV5-1 to TRBJ1-1, with no clear D. There are 15 residues in the CDR3. Germline V gives CDR1 SGHRS, CDR2 YFSETQ. With 0 bases removed from V and 1 base from J, the gap between germline ends came to 10 bases. Here the CDR3 DNA reads TGCGCCAGCAGCTTGGCCCCCTCGCCGAACACTGAAGCTTTCTTT. Its translation: CASSLAPSPNTEAFF.

This clonotype was found many times. J is TRBJ1-1 and V is TRBV10-1; TRBD1 might be the D (5 bases). The CDR3 has 14 amino acids. The germline CDR1 and CDR2 sequences are WNHNN and SYGVQD (reference sequence). V was trimmed by 2 bases and J by 0 bases, leaving 7 bases between them. The CDR3 DNA follows: TGCGCCAGCAGTGAGGACAGAATGAACACTGAAGCTTTCTTT. Its translation is CASSEDRMNTEAFF.

This clonotype was counted many times. The chain uses TRBV7-2 and TRBJ2-7; TRBD2 matches 11 bases. CDR1 and CDR2 from the germline V gene are SGHTA and FQGNSA. After removal of 5 bases from V and 5 bases from J, the junction contained 5 bases not matched to a gene. The CDR3 contains 14 residues. CDR3 coding DNA: TGTGCCAGCAGCCCTAGCGGGAGGTTCCACGAGCAGTACTTC. This translates into CASSPSGRFHEQYF.